The 20 T cell receptor beta chains reported below all come from one sample, sequenced in a study of cytomegalovirus exposure and HLA in healthy donors. PCR used 60 Vbeta primers and 13 Jbeta primers. Generated by immunoSEQ multiplex PCR, the TCRdb table keeps only in-frame clones and is missing some. Its listing shows about 120,000 clones. Source material: PBMCs. Receptor source: a man aged 25-40 years in good health and CMV-seronegative.

This chain joins TRBV11-1 and TRBJ2-3; 12 bases line up with TRBD2. Germline trimming cut 4 bases from V and 5 bases from J; bases unmatched to any gene: 7. The length of the CDR3 is 16 residues. Germline CDR1 and CDR2: SGHAT and FQDESV (reference sequence). This CDR3 reads CASSWLAGGPGDTQYF. CDR3 nucleotide sequence: TGTGCCAGCAGCTGGCTAGCGGGGGGGCCTGGAGATACGCAGTATTTT.

The rearrangement uses TRBV5-4 and TRBJ2-1; D is possibly TRBD1 (6 bases). V lost 4 bases and J lost 7, with 12 bases in between. Looked up from germline, CDR1 is SGHNT and CDR2 is YYREEE (reference sequence). The CDR3 loop spans 13 amino acids. CDR3 nucleotides: TGTGCCAGCAGCCCAACCGGACAGAATGAGCAGTTCTTC. It yields the protein CASSPTGQNEQFF.

The chain uses TRBV11-2 and TRBJ1-1, with D hard to call. The V gene's germline CDR1 is SGHAT and CDR2 FQNNGV. This CDR3 is 13 amino acids long. Deletions cut 7 bases from V and 5 bases from J, with 14 bases between. CDR3 sequence reads: CASTRLGGTEAFF. In DNA form, the CDR3 reads TGTGCCAGCACCCGCCTGGGCGGGACTGAAGCTTTCTTT.

The chain links TRBV9 to TRBJ1-6; D may be TRBD1 (5 bases). The CDR3 totals 14 residues. Germline loops: CDR1 SGDLS, CDR2 YYNGEE. V lost 4 bases and J 7 bases, leaving 12 bases between the germline ends. DNA of the CDR3: TGTGCCAGCAGCCTCCAGGGTACGAATTCACCCCTCCACTTT. Protein: CASSLQGTNSPLHF.

This chain connects TRBV9 to TRBJ2-3, with 7 bases identical to TRBD2. The CDR3 length is 15 residues. Trimming at V came to 8 bases and at J to 0 bases, leaving 9 bases not matched to a gene. Germline assignment: CDR1 SGDLS and CDR2 YYNGEE. This chain's CDR3 is CASGFGGGSTDTQYF. Here the CDR3 DNA reads TGTGCCAGTGGTTTTGGGGGGGGTAGCACAGATACGCAGTATTTT.

The chain couples TRBV27 to TRBJ2-3; 8 bases match TRBD1. The CDR3 extends over 16 amino acids. With V trimmed by 5 bases and J by 6 bases, 13 bases remained unmatched. The germline gives CDR1 MNHEY, CDR2 SMNVEV (reference sequence). The CDR3 reads CASSPTGTGWGDTQYF. In DNA, the CDR3 is TGTGCCAGCAGTCCTACCGGGACAGGCTGGGGGGATACGCAGTATTTT.

The chain couples TRBV28 to TRBJ2-1; unclear D gene. The V gene's germline CDR1 is MDHEN and CDR2 SYDVKM. This CDR3 has 12 amino acids. The ends were cut back, 4 bases at V and 14 bases at J, with 15 bases in the middle. The CDR3 loop is CASSSTSAEKFF. The CDR3 DNA reads TGTGCCAGCAGTTCTACAAGCGCCGAAAAGTTCTTC.

The rearrangement joins TRBV4-3 to TRBJ2-3; 8 bases match TRBD2. CDR1 is LGHNA, CDR2 YSLEER, per germline. This CDR3 region has 17 residues. The J segment lost 6 bases and the V segment lost 1 base, leaving 12 bases of the junction unmatched. Here the CDR3 reads CASSQGPGSGGLDTQYF. In DNA, the CDR3 is TGCGCCAGCAGCCAAGGGCCGGGGAGCGGGGGTCTGGATACGCAGTATTTT.

CDR3 amino acids: CASSSGLGYGYTF. DNA for the CDR3: TGTGCCAGTAGTTCAGGGTTGGGCTATGGCTACACCTTC. The chain links TRBV19 to TRBJ1-2, with D perhaps matching TRBD1 (5 bases). V was pared by 5 bases and J by 4 bases, with 11 bases between. CDR3 length: 13 amino acids. Germline V lookup: CDR1 LNHDA, CDR2 SQIVND (reference sequence).

The chain is built from TRBV15 and TRBJ1-4; D is undetermined. This CDR3 has 14 residues. The germline CDR1 and CDR2 sequences are LNHNV and YYDKDF (reference sequence). V was shortened by 5 bases and J by 4 bases, with 11 bases between the two germline ends. CDR3 region: CATSHAKLNEKLFF. Here the CDR3 DNA reads TGTGCCACCAGCCACGCCAAACTTAATGAAAAACTGTTTTTT.

This sequence joins TRBV25-1 and TRBJ1-6; unclear D gene. Trimming took 4 bases from V and 5 from J, leaving 15 bases between them. Germline assignment: CDR1 MGHDK and CDR2 SYGVNS. The CDR3 runs 16 residues. This CDR3 is CASSGVGEGDNSPLHF. CDR3 coding DNA: TGTGCCAGCAGTGGGGTCGGGGAAGGAGATAATTCACCCCTCCACTTT.

As regards this clone: At one end, the junction sequence differs from germline, possibly due to a read error. This chain connects TRBV7-9 to TRBJ2-1; D is possibly TRBD2 (5 bases). CDR3 size: 12 residues. Germline V gives CDR1 SEHNR, CDR2 FQNEAQ (reference sequence). CDR3 protein: CATSGATNEQFF. In DNA form, the CDR3 reads TGTGCCACCAGCGGAGCGACCAATGAGCAGTTCTTC.

The V gene is TRBV4-2, the J gene TRBJ2-7; 9 nucleotides match TRBD2. CDR3 length equals 16 residues. Per the germline V gene, CDR1 is LGHNA and CDR2 is YNFKEQ. Trimming removed 2 bases from V and 4 bases from J; junction bases left unmatched: 9. CDR3 in amino acids: CASSQTRAAGGYEQYF. Written as DNA, the CDR3 is TGTGCCAGCAGCCAAACCCGGGCGGCGGGGGGGTACGAGCAGTACTTC.

This sequence joins TRBV7-2 and TRBJ2-5; possible D gene TRBD1, 5 bases. The J call may be mistaken, given a closer DNA end match to TRBJ2-7. This CDR3 region has 15 residues. CDR1 and CDR2 from the germline V gene are SGHTA and FQGNSA. The CDR3 here is CASSPTAVGAYEQYF. The CDR3 region has the DNA TGTGCCAGCAGCCCGACCGCGGTAGGGGCCTACGAGCAGTACTTC.

This chain joins TRBV7-6 and TRBJ2-2; D is undetermined. CDR3 length: 16 amino acids. Trimming stripped 5 bases from V and 0 bases from J, with 13 bases between. CDR1 is SGHVS, CDR2 FNYEAQ, per germline. CDR3 protein: CASSQPGRTNTGELFF. The DNA for the CDR3 is TGTGCCAGCAGCCAACCTGGTAGAACGAACACCGGGGAGCTGTTTTTT.

This sequence joins TRBV19 and TRBJ1-2; the D gene is possibly TRBD1 (5 bases). Looked up from germline, CDR1 is LNHDA and CDR2 is SQIVND (reference sequence). This CDR3 has 12 residues. Trimming shortened V by 8 bases and J by 5 bases, and 12 bases separated the two germline ends. Here the CDR3 reads CASSQGPYGYTF. CDR3 DNA sequence: TGTGCCAGTTCCCAGGGTCCGTATGGCTACACCTTC. Complete variable domain (other parts from reference TRBV19 and TRBJ1-2): DGGITQSPKYLFRKEGQNVTLSCEQNLNHDAMYWYRQDPGQGLRLIYYSQIVNDFQKGDIAEGYSVSREKKESFPLTVTSAQKNPTAFYLCASSQGPYGYTFGSGTRLTVV.

The chain recombines TRBV19 with TRBJ2-1, with a weak D call TRBD2 (7 bases). V lost 10 bases to trimming and J lost 2 bases, with 15 bases between them. Germline V lookup: CDR1 LNHDA, CDR2 SQIVND (reference sequence). CDR3 length: 14 residues. DNA of the CDR3: TGTGCCACCACTGGCGGGGGCACCTACAATGAGCAGTTCTTC. Its translation is CATTGGGTYNEQFF. Filled out from reference TRBV19 and TRBJ2-1, the complete variable domain reads DGGITQSPKYLFRKEGQNVTLSCEQNLNHDAMYWYRQDPGQGLRLIYYSQIVNDFQKGDIAEGYSVSREKKESFPLTVTSAQKNPTAFYLCATTGGGTYNEQFFGPGTRLTVL.

This chain uses TRBV4-2 with TRBJ1-3; 7 bases are a match to TRBD1. The CDR3 runs 16 residues. V shed 6 bases, J shed 4 bases, and the junction held 12 bases outside the gene matches. CDR1 is LGHNA and CDR2 is YNFKEQ in the germline V gene. CDR3 in DNA: TGTGCCAGCAGTCCCGACAGGGCTACAGCGGGAAACACCATATATTTT. The encoded protein is CASSPDRATAGNTIYF.

About this clone itself: The junction departs from germline at one end; a sequencing error may be responsible. J is TRBJ1-2 and V is TRBV27; weak D call: TRBD1 (6 bases). CDR1 is MNHEY and CDR2 is SMNVEV in the germline V gene (reference sequence). The CDR3 totals 14 residues. Here the CDR3 DNA reads TGTGCCCGCAGTTTGGGGGGGCAGAACTATGGCTACACCTTC. Protein product: CARSLGGQNYGYTF.

This chain connects TRBV7-9 to TRBJ2-7; 7 bases are shared with TRBD1. Trimming removed 5 bases from V and 0 bases from J; junction bases left unmatched: 4. Germline loops: CDR1 SEHNR, CDR2 FQNEAQ (reference sequence). The CDR3 has 14 residues. The CDR3 DNA reads as TGTGCCAGCAGCCCACAGGGGAGCTCCTACGAGCAGTACTTC. Translated, it gives CASSPQGSSYEQYF.